This is a list of T cell receptor beta chains from one sample in a study of cytomegalovirus exposure and HLA in healthy donors. Data came from immunoSEQ multiplex PCR; TCRdb stores just in-frame clones and leaves some out. The sample carries about 130,000 clones, more than 95% recorded once. The specimen was PBMCs. The source of these receptors is a young man in good health and CMV-seronegative. Each CDR3 is given with its conserved first and last residue. The D gene is left open where the match is weak. For some rows the clone size is stated as once, few or many, or as a class when expanded; others skip it.

V,D,J,size,DNA,CDR3
TRBV19,.,TRBJ1-5,.,TGTGCCAGTAGGGTAAATGGGGGCGGAGATCAGCCCCAGCATTTT,CASRVNGGGDQPQHF
TRBV19,.,TRBJ2-1,.,TGTGCCAGTAGTAGGGTGGTGGTGCGGTACAATGAGCAGTTCTTC,CASSRVVVRYNEQFF
TRBV9,.,TRBJ2-3,.,TGTGCCAGCAGCGTAGATAGAGATACGCAGTATTTT,CASSVDRDTQYF
TRBV7-9,TRBD1,TRBJ1-4,.,TGTGCCAGCAGCGCAGGGGGCAGTGAAAAACTGTTTTTT,CASSAGGSEKLFF
TRBV2,.,TRBJ2-1,.,TGTGCCAGCAGTGAAATGGAGCGGCGGTTCTTC,CASSEMERRFF
TRBV30,TRBD2,TRBJ2-5,.,TGTGCCTGGAGTCCAAACCTCGGGGGGGAGCAGTACTTC,CAWSPNLGGEQYF
TRBV5-4,TRBD2,TRBJ2-2,.,TGTGCCAGCAGCCCTGTAGCGGGAGGAGGCACCGGGGAGCTGTTTTTT,CASSPVAGGGTGELFF
TRBV13,.,TRBJ2-7,.,TGTGCCAGCAGCTTAGTATCCAGTTCCTACGAGCAGTACTTC,CASSLVSSSYEQYF
TRBV7-9,TRBD1,TRBJ2-7,.,TGTGCCAGCAGCTCAACAGGGGTCTACGAGCAGTACTTC,CASSSTGVYEQYF
TRBV7-9,.,TRBJ2-2,.,TGTGCCAGCAGCTTAGAATCCCAGGCCTCGAACACCGGGGAGCTGTTTTTT,CASSLESQASNTGELFF
TRBV28,.,TRBJ1-4,.,TGTGCCAGCAGTGGGGGCGGGGGCGAAAAACTGTTTTTT,CASSGGGGEKLFF
TRBV30,.,TRBJ1-1,.,TGTGCCTGGACTTGGGGGGGGAGTGAAGCTTTCTTT,CAWTWGGSEAFF
TRBV27,.,TRBJ1-5,.,TGTGCCAGCAGTTCCGTAAATAGGGGGAATCAGCCCCAGCATTTT,CASSSVNRGNQPQHF
TRBV2,.,TRBJ2-1,.,TGTGCCAGCAGGACACAGGGGGAGGGTGAGCAGTTCTTC,CASRTQGEGEQFF
TRBV28,TRBD1,TRBJ1-2,.,TGTGCCAGCAGTTTCGGACAGGGAGGTGGCTACACCTTC,CASSFGQGGGYTF
TRBV7-9,TRBD1,TRBJ2-1,.,TGTGCCAGCAGCTCCCCTGGGACAGGCGAAATATTCTTC,CASSSPGTGEIFF
TRBV4-2,TRBD1,TRBJ1-1,once,TGTGCCAGCAGCCCCCTAGGGACAGGAGCGAACACTGAAGCTTTCTTT,CASSPLGTGANTEAFF
TRBV19,TRBD2,TRBJ2-1,few,TGTGCCAGTACCCCTTATGGCGGGAGCTTCAACAATGAGCAGTTCTTC,CASTPYGGSFNNEQFF
TRBV11-3,TRBD2,TRBJ2-2,.,TGTGCCAGCAGCCCGCGGGGGTGGGTTAACACCGGGGAGCTGTTTTTT,CASSPRGWVNTGELFF
TRBV29-1,.,TRBJ1-2,.,TGCAGCGTTTCTTTGGGAGGTAACTATGGCTACACCTTC,CSVSLGGNYGYTF
TRBV27,TRBD2,TRBJ2-7,once,TGTGCCAGCAGTTCCCATGGGGTAGCGGGAGGCCAGGGAGAGCAGTACTTC,CASSSHGVAGGQGEQYF
TRBV4-3,.,TRBJ1-2,.,TGCGCCAGCAGCCAAGATGATATGAGGGAGGTAGTCTATGGCTACACCTTC,CASSQDDMREVVYGYTF
TRBV7-9,TRBD1,TRBJ2-3,.,TGTGCCAGCAGCTTTGGCCGTGGACAGGGACCTAGCACAGATACGCAGTATTTT,CASSFGRGQGPSTDTQYF
TRBV18,.,TRBJ1-5,few,TGTGCCAGCTCACCGGGACTGAGCAATCAGCCCCAGCATTTT,CASSPGLSNQPQHF
TRBV5-1,.,TRBJ2-1,.,TGCGCCAGCAGCATTGACAGCCGAGGGCAGTTCTTC,CASSIDSRGQFF
TRBV7-2,.,TRBJ2-1,.,TGTGCCAGCAGCTTAGAAGGGGCGTTTGTGGAGCAGTTCTTC,CASSLEGAFVEQFF
TRBV28,.,TRBJ2-3,once,TGTGCCAGCAGTTTAGCGGGCCCGGGGGATACGCAGTATTTT,CASSLAGPGDTQYF
TRBV30,TRBD2,TRBJ2-1,.,TGTGCCTGGAGTGTACTGGCGGGAGGGGGTAAGAATGAGCAGTTCTTC,CAWSVLAGGGKNEQFF
TRBV5-1,TRBD2,TRBJ2-3,.,TGCGCCAGCAATCGGTTAGGAAGCGGGGACACAGATACGCAGTATTTT,CASNRLGSGDTDTQYF
TRBV4-1,.,TRBJ2-1,once,TGCGCCAGCAGCCAATTTGGGCTAGCTGCTTACAATGAGCAGTTCTTC,CASSQFGLAAYNEQFF
TRBV5-4,.,TRBJ1-4,once,TGTGCCAGCGTTTCGGGGGAAAAACTGTTTTTT,CASVSGEKLFF
TRBV10-3,.,TRBJ2-7,.,TGTGCCATCAGTGATGGGGCTAACGAGCAGTACTTC,CAISDGANEQYF
TRBV6-1,TRBD1,TRBJ2-3,.,TGTGCCAGCAGCCCGGACAGGCGTGGGCAGTATTTT,CASSPDRRGQYF
TRBV7-7,TRBD2,TRBJ2-2,.,TGTGCCAGCAGCGTAACCGGGACTAGCGGGCCCGCGGAGCTGTTTTTT,CASSVTGTSGPAELFF
TRBV4-3,.,TRBJ1-5,.,TGCGCCAGCAGCCAAGATTCATCGCGGTATCAGCCCCAGCATTTT,CASSQDSSRYQPQHF
TRBV30,.,TRBJ2-7,once,TGTGCCTGGAGTACCGCCGGGACTGTGTCGGAGTACTTC,CAWSTAGTVSEYF
TRBV28,.,TRBJ2-5,.,TGTGCCAGCAGTCCGCGGGACAGTACGGGGGAGACCCAGTACTTC,CASSPRDSTGETQYF
TRBV6-5,.,TRBJ2-7,few,TGTGCCAGCAGTTACCACGCCTCAAGGACAGAGCAGTACTTC,CASSYHASRTEQYF
TRBV28,TRBD1,TRBJ2-3,once,TGTGCCAGCAGTTTAGGGGTGACAGGGGCCGCAGATACGCAGTATTTT,CASSLGVTGAADTQYF
TRBV28,.,TRBJ1-5,.,TGTGCCAGCAGTTCGTCCGGGATCCCGTTCTCTCAGCCCCAGCATTTT,CASSSSGIPFSQPQHF
TRBV19,TRBD2,TRBJ2-7,.,TGTGCCAGTAGTACCAGCGGGGGAAGCTCCTACGAGCAGTACTTC,CASSTSGGSSYEQYF
TRBV11-1,TRBD2,TRBJ2-7,.,TGTGCCAGCAGCTTAGCCCCGCTAGCGGGCTTCTCCTACGAGCAGTACTTC,CASSLAPLAGFSYEQYF
TRBV5-1,TRBD1,TRBJ2-7,.,TGCGCCAGCAGCCAGATCACAGGGGACGGGCAGTACTTC,CASSQITGDGQYF
TRBV19,.,TRBJ1-1,.,TGTGCCAGTAGTATCAGGGAAGGGGACACTGAAGCTTTCTTT,CASSIREGDTEAFF
TRBV5-1,TRBD1,TRBJ2-7,.,TGCGCCAGCACCTCACACCGGGACAGTTACGAGCAGTACTTC,CASTSHRDSYEQYF
TRBV2,.,TRBJ2-7,.,TGTGCCAGCAGTGAGCAGGGCCAGCCCGAGCAGTACTTC,CASSEQGQPEQYF
TRBV20-1,.,TRBJ1-4,.,TGCAGTGCTAGTGGTTCAACAGGACTGTTTTTT,CSASGSTGLFF
TRBV18,.,TRBJ1-2,.,TGTGCCAGCTCACCGGAAGACAGCTATGGCTACACCTTC,CASSPEDSYGYTF
TRBV27,.,TRBJ1-1,.,TGTGCCAGCAGTTTATACGCCCCGGGGATGAACACTGAAGCTTTCTTT,CASSLYAPGMNTEAFF
TRBV2,.,TRBJ2-7,.,TGTGCCAGCAGGGTATTACCCGAGGGGGGGGAGCAGTACTTC,CASRVLPEGGEQYF
TRBV27,.,TRBJ1-2,.,TGTGCCAGCAAAGACAACCATGGCTACACCTTC,CASKDNHGYTF
TRBV9,TRBD1,TRBJ1-3,.,TGTGCCAGCAGTTTAGGGGGCGCGTATGGAAACACCATATATTTT,CASSLGGAYGNTIYF
TRBV7-9,.,TRBJ2-1,.,TGTGCCAGCAGCCCGGCGGGGATGAGCTCCTACAATGAGCAGTTCTTC,CASSPAGMSSYNEQFF